The clone carrying this TCR beta chain was counted ten times or more. This record comes from a study of glioma-infiltrating T cells. The V end was cut by 4 bases, the J end by 3 bases, with 11 bases between. From germline, CDR1 is MNHEY and CDR2 SVGEGT. This CDR3 is built from 14 residues. The iRepertoire nested amplicon-rescue multiplex PCR amplified TCR alpha and beta CDR3s from RNA. TCRdb used MiXCR to reprocess the multiplex PCR reads, holding one entry per CDR3 protein. The sample includes about 89,000 distinct CDR3 sequences, 23% seen only once; the top ten take more than 6.5%. The specimen sequenced was glioma tissue, nonneoplastic brain tissue, or PBMCs (not recorded which). This clonotype was sampled from a human donor with low-grade glioma or glioblastoma, undergoing nonglioma brain surgery, or in good health (not recorded which). The chain joins TRBV6-2 or TRBV6-3 to TRBJ2-3; no reliable D call. CDR3: CASSFNRPTDTQYF. DNA for the CDR3: TGTGCCAGCAGTTTCAACCGACCTACAGATACGCAGTATTTT.